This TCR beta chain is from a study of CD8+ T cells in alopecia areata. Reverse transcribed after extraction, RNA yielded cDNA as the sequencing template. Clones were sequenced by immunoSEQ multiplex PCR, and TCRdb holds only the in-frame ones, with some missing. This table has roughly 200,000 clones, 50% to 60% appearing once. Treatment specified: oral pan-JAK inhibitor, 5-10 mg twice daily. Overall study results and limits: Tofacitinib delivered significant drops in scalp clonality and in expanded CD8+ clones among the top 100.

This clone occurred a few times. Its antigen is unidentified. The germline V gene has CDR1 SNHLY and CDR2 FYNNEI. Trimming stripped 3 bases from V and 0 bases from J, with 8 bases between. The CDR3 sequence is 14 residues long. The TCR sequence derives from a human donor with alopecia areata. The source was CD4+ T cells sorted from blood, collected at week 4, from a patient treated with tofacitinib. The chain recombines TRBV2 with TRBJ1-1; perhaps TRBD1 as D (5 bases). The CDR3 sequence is CASSETDMNTEAFF. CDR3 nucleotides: TGTGCCAGCAGTGAGACAGACATGAACACTGAAGCTTTCTTT.